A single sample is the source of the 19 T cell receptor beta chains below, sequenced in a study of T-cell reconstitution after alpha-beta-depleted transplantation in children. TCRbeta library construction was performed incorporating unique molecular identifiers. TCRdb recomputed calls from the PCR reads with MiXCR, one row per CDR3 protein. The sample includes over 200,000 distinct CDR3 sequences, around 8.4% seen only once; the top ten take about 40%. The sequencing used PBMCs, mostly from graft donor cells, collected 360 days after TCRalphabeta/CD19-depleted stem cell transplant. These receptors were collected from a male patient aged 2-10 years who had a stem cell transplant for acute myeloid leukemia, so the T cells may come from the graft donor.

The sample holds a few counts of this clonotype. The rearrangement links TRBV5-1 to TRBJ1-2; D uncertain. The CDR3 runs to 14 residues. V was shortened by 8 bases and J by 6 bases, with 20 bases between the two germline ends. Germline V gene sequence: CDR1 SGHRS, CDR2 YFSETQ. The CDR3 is CASAVGGSLDGYTF. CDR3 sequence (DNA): TGCGCCAGTGCGGTTGGTGGCAGTCTTGATGGCTACACCTTC.

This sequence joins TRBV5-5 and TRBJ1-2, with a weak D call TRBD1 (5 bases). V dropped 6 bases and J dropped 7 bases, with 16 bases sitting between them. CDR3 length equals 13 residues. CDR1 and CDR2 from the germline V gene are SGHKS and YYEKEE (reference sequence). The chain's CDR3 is CASTPRGLLGYTF. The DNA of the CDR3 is TGTGCCAGCACCCCTCGGGGACTCCTTGGCTACACCTTC.

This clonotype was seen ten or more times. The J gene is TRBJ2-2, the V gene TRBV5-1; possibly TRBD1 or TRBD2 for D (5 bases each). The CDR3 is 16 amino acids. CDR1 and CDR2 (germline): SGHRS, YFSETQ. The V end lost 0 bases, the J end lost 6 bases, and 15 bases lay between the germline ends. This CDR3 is CASSLERGPLSGELFF. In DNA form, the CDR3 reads TGCGCCAGCAGCTTGGAACGGGGACCCCTCTCCGGGGAGCTGTTTTTT.

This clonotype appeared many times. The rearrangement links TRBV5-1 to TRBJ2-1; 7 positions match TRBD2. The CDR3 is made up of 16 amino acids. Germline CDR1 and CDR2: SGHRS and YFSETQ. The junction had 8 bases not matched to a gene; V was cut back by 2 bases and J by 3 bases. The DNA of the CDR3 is TGCGCCAGCAGCTTCGGAGGGAGGGGCGACTACAATGAGCAGTTCTTC. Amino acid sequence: CASSFGGRGDYNEQFF.

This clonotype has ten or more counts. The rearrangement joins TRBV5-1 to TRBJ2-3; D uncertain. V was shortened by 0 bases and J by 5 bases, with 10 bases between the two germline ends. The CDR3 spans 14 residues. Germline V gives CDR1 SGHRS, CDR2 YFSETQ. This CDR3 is CASSLDTTGDTQYF. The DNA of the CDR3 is TGCGCCAGCAGCTTGGATACCACCGGAGATACGCAGTATTTT.

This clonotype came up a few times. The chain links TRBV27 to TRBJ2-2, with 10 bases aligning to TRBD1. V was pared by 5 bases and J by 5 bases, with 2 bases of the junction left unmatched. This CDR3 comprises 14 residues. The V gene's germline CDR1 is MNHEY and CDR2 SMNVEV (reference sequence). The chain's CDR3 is CASSLGQGTGELFF. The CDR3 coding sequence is TGTGCCAGCAGTCTGGGACAGGGGACCGGGGAGCTGTTTTTT.

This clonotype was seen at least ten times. DNA for the CDR3: TGTGCCAGCAGTCGGAATGAGCAGTTCTTC. It encodes CASSRNEQFF. The chain employs TRBV12-3 or TRBV12-4 and TRBJ2-1; D is uncertain. With 5 bases removed from V and 7 bases from J, the gap between germline ends came to 3 bases. The CDR3 covers 10 residues.

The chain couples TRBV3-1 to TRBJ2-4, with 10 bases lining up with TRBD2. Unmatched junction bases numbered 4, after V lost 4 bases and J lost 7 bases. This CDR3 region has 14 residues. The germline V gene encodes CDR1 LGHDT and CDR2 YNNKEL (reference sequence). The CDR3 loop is CASSLAGGYNIQYF. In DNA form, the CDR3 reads TGTGCCAGCAGCCTAGCGGGGGGCTATAACATTCAGTACTTC.

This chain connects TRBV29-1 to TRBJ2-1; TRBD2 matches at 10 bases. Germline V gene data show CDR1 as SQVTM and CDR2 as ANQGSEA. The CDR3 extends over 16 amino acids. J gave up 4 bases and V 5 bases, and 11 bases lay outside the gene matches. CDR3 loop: CSVYPQAGGPYNEQFF. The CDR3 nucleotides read TGCAGCGTTTACCCTCAAGCGGGAGGGCCTTACAATGAGCAGTTCTTC.

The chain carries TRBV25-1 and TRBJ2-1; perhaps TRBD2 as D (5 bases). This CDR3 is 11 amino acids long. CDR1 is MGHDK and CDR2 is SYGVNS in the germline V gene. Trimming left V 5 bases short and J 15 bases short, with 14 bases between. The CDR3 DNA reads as TGTGCCAGCAGTTACGCGAGGGTGCGGTTCTTC. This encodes CASSYARVRFF.

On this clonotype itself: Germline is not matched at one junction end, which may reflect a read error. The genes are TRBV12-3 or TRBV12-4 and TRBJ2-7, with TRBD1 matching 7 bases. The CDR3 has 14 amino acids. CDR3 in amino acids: CSSSPRQGNYEQYF. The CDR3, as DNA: TGTTCCAGCAGTCCCCGACAGGGTAACTACGAGCAGTACTTC.

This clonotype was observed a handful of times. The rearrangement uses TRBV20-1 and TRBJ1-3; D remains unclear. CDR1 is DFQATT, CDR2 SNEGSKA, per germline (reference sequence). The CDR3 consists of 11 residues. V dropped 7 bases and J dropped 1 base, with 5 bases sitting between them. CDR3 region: CSVGSGNTIYF. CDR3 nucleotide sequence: TGCAGTGTCGGGTCTGGAAACACCATATATTTT.

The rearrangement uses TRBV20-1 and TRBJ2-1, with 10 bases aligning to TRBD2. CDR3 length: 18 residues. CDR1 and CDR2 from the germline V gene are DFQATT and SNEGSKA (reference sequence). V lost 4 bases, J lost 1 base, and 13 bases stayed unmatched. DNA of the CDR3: TGCAGTGCTACCGCTTTATCCAGACTAGCGGGTTCCTACAATGAGCAGTTCTTC. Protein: CSATALSRLAGSYNEQFF.

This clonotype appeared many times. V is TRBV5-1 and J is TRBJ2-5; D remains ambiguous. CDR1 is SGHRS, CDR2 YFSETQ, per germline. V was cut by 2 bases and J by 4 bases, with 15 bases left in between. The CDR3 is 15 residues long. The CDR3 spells CASSFAEARGETQYF. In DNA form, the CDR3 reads TGCGCCAGCAGCTTTGCCGAAGCGAGAGGAGAGACCCAGTACTTC.

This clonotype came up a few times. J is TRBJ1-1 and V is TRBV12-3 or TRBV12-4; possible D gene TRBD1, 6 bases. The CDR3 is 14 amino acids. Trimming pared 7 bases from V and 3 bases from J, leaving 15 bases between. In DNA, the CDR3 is TGTGCCAGCAAAGACAGGTTAAGGGACACTGAAGCTTTCTTT. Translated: CASKDRLRDTEAFF.

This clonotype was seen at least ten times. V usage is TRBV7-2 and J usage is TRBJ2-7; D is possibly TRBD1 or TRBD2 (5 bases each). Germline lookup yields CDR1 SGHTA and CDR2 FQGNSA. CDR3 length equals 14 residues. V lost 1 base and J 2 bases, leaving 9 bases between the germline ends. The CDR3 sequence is CASSLGDGPYEQYV. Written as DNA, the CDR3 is TGTGCCAGCAGCTTAGGGGACGGCCCCTACGAGCAGTACGTC.

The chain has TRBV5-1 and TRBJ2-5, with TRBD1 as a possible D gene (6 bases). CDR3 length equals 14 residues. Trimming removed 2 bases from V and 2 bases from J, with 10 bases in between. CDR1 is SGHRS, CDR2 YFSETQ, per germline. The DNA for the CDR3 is TGCGCCAGCAGCTTTGGACAGCATCAAGAGACCCAGTACTTC. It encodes CASSFGQHQETQYF.

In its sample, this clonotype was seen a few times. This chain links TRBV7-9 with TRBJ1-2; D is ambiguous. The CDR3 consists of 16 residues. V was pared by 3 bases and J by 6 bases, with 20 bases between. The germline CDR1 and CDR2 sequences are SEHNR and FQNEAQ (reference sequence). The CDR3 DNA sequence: TGTGCCAGCAGCTTTCGGCTGGCACATAAGGATCATGGCTACACCTTC. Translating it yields CASSFRLAHKDHGYTF.

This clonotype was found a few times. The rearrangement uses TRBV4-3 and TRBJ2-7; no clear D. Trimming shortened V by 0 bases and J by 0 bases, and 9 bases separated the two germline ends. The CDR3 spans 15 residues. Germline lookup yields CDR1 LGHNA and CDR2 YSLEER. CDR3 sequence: CASSQDPRSSYEQYF. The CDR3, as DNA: TGCGCCAGCAGCCAAGATCCGCGAAGCTCCTACGAGCAGTACTTC.